The TCR beta chain under discussion was sequenced for a study of Tregs in tolerant kidney transplant recipients. Comments on this clone: The sequenced fragment ends 3 residues before the CDR3 boundary, so the rest is inferred from the germline J gene.

Unstimulated regulatory T cells (CD4+CD25+CD127-), CD4+CD25- non-regulatory cells, CD4 and CD8 cells were FACS-sorted from thawed PBMCs. The table came from immunoSEQ multiplex PCR; TCRdb's copy has only in-frame clones and leaves some out. This sample's clone table lists 45,000 to 55,000 clones. The germline V gene encodes CDR1 SGHTA and CDR2 FQGNSA. The CDR3 has 15 residues. V was cut by 8 bases and J by 0 bases, with 13 bases left in between. This receptor was obtained from a human donor who received a combined kidney and bone marrow transplant. The sequencing used CD4+ T cells from blood, collected before the transplant. This sequence joins TRBV7-2 and TRBJ2-2; D gene ambiguous. The CDR3 spells CASLIRQANTGELFF. CDR3 bases read: TGTGCCAGCTTGATACGGCAGGCGAACACCGGGGAG.